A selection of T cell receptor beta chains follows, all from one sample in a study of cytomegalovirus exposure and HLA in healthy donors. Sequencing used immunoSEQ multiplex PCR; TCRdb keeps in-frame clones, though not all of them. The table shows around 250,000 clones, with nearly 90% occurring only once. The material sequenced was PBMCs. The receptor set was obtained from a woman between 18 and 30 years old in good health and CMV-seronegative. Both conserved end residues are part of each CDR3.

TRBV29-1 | CSVEEGRGGRDTQYF
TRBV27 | CASSLFAGNYEQYF
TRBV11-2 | CASTPLAEETQYF
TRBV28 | CASGFLNYGYTF
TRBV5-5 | CASSLRGLSYEQYF
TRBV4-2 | CASSQDSGGGYTF
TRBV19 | CASSPGLAGAYEQYF
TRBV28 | CASTFLLSFNYGYTF
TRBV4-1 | CASSHPQTGQNEQFF
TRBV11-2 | CASSLLVTSGYNEQFF
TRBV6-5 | CASSTGNTEAFF
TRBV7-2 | CASSLAPGQHYEQYF
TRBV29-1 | CSVGSHRGQSTGELFF
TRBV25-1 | CASSEWAEAGEGYGYTF
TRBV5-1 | CASSLLADTSIDTQYF
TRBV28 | CASSSPSGGAFEQFF
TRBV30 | CAWSVGGDTEAFF
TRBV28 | CASSLYGQGNTEAFF
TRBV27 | CASKHGLAGTTGELFF
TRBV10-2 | CASSESRELDSYNEQFF
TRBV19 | CASSSRTGSGYEQYF
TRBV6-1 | CASSEYSRRGKETQYF
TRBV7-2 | CASSPHTHSTDTQYF
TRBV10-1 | CASSAAGGELFF
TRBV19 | CASSIAGQMNSPLHF
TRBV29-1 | CSVHEVGGYTF
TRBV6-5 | CASSSGTEVYEQYF
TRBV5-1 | CASSSQGAAEGYTF
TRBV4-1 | CASSPRTGHTEAFF
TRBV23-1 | CASSQSGELGQETQYF
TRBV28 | CASSPRAGDSNQPQHF
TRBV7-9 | CASSLEARTSLRNEQFF
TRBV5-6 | CASSLERSNQPQHF
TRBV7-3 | CASSLGQGVGELFF
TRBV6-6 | CASSYDGGAYEQYF
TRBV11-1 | CASSPPAVAGTDTQYF
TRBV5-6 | CASSLGAIGGNQPQHF
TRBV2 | CASSRDNSNQPQHF
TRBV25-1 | CASSEYRPGDTGELFF
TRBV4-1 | CASSQDQAGYTF
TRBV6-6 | CASSYSTGEQYF
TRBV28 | CASRPTGEGNSPLHF
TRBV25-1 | CASSEGRGEETQYF
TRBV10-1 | CASSPRRVAGGDEQFF
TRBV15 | CATSRPGQSINSNQPQHF
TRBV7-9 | CASSPQGLFNEQFF
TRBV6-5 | CASSYLGQGSGEQFF
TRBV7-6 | CASSLEAFGTGNQPQHF
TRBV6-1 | CASSEARGLTGELFF
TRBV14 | CASSQEAPYEQYF
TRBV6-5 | CASSVQGSNYGYTF
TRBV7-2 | CASSSQDGTEAFF
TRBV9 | CASSVRVDSPLHF
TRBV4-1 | CASSFLAGVGYEQYF
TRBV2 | CASSELGRGQGQPQHF
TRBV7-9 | CASTGDTTWELFF
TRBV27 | CASSPKTGGYSNQPQHF
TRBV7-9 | CASSQPTGTGNTIYF
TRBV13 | CASSLGRQGYDTEAFF
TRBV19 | CASSVYRDTEAFF